The clone carrying this TCR beta chain was detected once. This record comes from a study of blood T cell repertoires in COVID-19. Assay: immunoSEQ multiplex PCR; the TCRdb copy retains only in-frame clones and omits some. Among roughly 200,000 clones, 84% were seen once, and the ten largest hold around 4%. V was pared by 9 bases and J by 0 bases, with 8 bases of the junction left unmatched. The germline V gene encodes CDR1 LNHDA and CDR2 SQIVND (reference sequence). This CDR3 region has 15 residues. The rearrangement links TRBV19 to TRBJ2-3, with 8 bases that match TRBD2. The sample consisted of peripheral blood. The source is a man aged 45 to 65 with active or convalescent COVID-19. The CDR3 DNA follows: TGTGCCAGCCACAATCGGGGGGGCAGCACAGATACGCAGTATTTT. Protein product: CASHNRGGSTDTQYF.